The rows below give T cell receptor beta chains drawn from one sample of a study of blood T cells in healthy people across ages. TCRdb reanalysed the 5' RACE reads using MiXCR and keeps one entry per CDR3 protein. The sample shows roughly 500,000 distinct CDR3 sequences, roughly 28% of them seen only once. What was sequenced was blood. Receptor source: a woman aged 70 to 79 in good health. The CDR3 runs from the conserved cysteine through the conserved F or W. Each record gives: CDR3 protein, CDR3 DNA, clone size, CDR3 length, J gene, V gene, D gene. The D gene is left open where the match is weak. Only part of the rows carry a size: once, few, many, or a class if the clone is expanded.

CDR3: CSARAPGLAEQYF
DNA: TGCAGTGCTAGGGCTCCGGGACTAGCGGAGCAGTACTTC
size: .
length: 13
J: TRBJ2-7
V: TRBV20-1
D: TRBD2

CDR3: CASSLVSGAPSYEQYF
DNA: TGCGCCAGCAGCTTAGTTAGCGGGGCCCCGTCCTACGAGCAGTACTTC
size: few
length: 16
J: TRBJ2-7
V: TRBV5-1
D: TRBD2

CDR3: CASGDSHRADSQYF
DNA: TGCGCCAGCGGGGACTCCCATAGGGCAGATTCGCAGTATTTT
size: .
length: 14
J: TRBJ2-3
V: TRBV5-1
D: .

CDR3: CASSLLTGTPGNTIYF
DNA: TGCGCCAGCAGCTTACTGACAGGGACCCCCGGAAACACCATATATTTT
size: .
length: 16
J: TRBJ1-3
V: TRBV5-1
D: TRBD1

CDR3: CASSSAILRTQYF
DNA: TGTGCCAGCAGCTCGGCCATTCTAAGGACCCAGTACTTC
size: many
length: 13
J: TRBJ2-5
V: TRBV11-2
D: .

CDR3: CACQADSFNYGHTF
DNA: TGTGCCTGTCAAGCGGACAGCTTTAACTATGGCCACACCTTC
size: .
length: 14
J: TRBJ1-2
V: TRBV30
D: .

CDR3: CASSLVASGGVTETQYF
DNA: TGTGCCAGCAGCTTAGTAGCTAGCGGGGGGGTCACTGAGACCCAGTACTTC
size: .
length: 17
J: TRBJ2-5
V: TRBV7-2
D: TRBD2

CDR3: CATSVGEGRQETQYF
DNA: TGTGCCACCAGTGTTGGGGAGGGGAGACAAGAGACCCAGTACTTC
size: .
length: 15
J: TRBJ2-5
V: TRBV24-1
D: TRBD2

CDR3: CASSLIPSETQYF
DNA: TGCGCCAGCAGCTTGATTCCTTCAGAGACCCAGTACTTC
size: few
length: 13
J: TRBJ2-5
V: TRBV5-1
D: .

CDR3: CASSLGGQGAYNEQFF
DNA: TGTGCCAGCAGCTTAGGTGGCCAGGGGGCTTACAATGAGCAGTTCTTC
size: few
length: 16
J: TRBJ2-1
V: TRBV7-2
D: TRBD1

CDR3: CSAGGGTGEETQYF
DNA: TGCAGCGCTGGGGGAGGGACAGGAGAAGAGACCCAGTACTTC
size: .
length: 14
J: TRBJ2-5
V: TRBV29-1
D: .

CDR3: CSARQTDTDTQYF
DNA: TGCAGTGCTAGGCAGACTGACACAGATACGCAGTATTTT
size: .
length: 13
J: TRBJ2-3
V: TRBV20-1
D: .

CDR3: CASSLVLAGGPGDTQYF
DNA: TGCGCCAGCAGCTTGGTCCTAGCGGGAGGCCCTGGGGATACGCAGTATTTT
size: once
length: 17
J: TRBJ2-3
V: TRBV5-1
D: TRBD2

CDR3: CASRGFDNYSNQPQHF
DNA: TGTGCCAGCCGGGGCTTCGATAACTATAGCAATCAGCCCCAGCATTTT
size: .
length: 16
J: TRBJ1-5
V: TRBV6-2/TRBV6-3
D: .

CDR3: CATSDPLNGGVDEQFF
DNA: TGTGCCACCAGTGACCCTCTTAACGGGGGGGTCGATGAGCAGTTCTTC
size: .
length: 16
J: TRBJ2-1
V: TRBV24-1
D: TRBD2

CDR3: CASSVEGTEEPQHF
DNA: TGTGCCAGCAGTGTTGAAGGGACGGAGGAGCCCCAGCATTTT
size: .
length: 14
J: TRBJ1-5
V: TRBV2
D: .

CDR3: CASSRIATNEKLFF
DNA: TGTGCCAGCTCCCGCATTGCAACTAATGAAAAACTGTTTTTT
size: .
length: 14
J: TRBJ1-4
V: TRBV7-9
D: .

CDR3: CASSRQGYGSDTEAFF
DNA: TGTGCCAGCAGCCGACAGGGGTACGGCTCGGACACTGAAGCTTTCTTT
size: few
length: 16
J: TRBJ1-1
V: TRBV7-9
D: TRBD1

CDR3: CSVGPQGAGGIQYF
DNA: TGCAGCGTTGGACCGCAGGGGGCTGGCGGCATTCAGTACTTC
size: .
length: 14
J: TRBJ2-4
V: TRBV29-1
D: TRBD1

CDR3: CASSIPGRDIHQPQHF
DNA: TGTGCCAGCAGCATCCCAGGGCGGGACATACATCAGCCCCAGCATTTT
size: few
length: 16
J: TRBJ1-5
V: TRBV21-1
D: .

CDR3: CASSLARWTGRTQYF
DNA: TGTGCCAGCAGCTTAGCGCGGTGGACAGGGAGGACCCAGTACTTC
size: few
length: 15
J: TRBJ2-5
V: TRBV7-2
D: TRBD1

CDR3: CASSERAGANVLTF
DNA: TGTGCCAGCAGTGAAAGGGCCGGGGCCAACGTCCTGACTTTC
size: many
length: 14
J: TRBJ2-6
V: TRBV2
D: .

CDR3: CASSPREFSYEQYF
DNA: TGTGCTAGCAGCCCCCGGGAATTCTCCTACGAGCAGTACTTC
size: few
length: 14
J: TRBJ2-7
V: TRBV7-7
D: .

CDR3: CGVGEGYTF
DNA: TGCGGCGTTGGAGAGGGCTACACCTTC
size: .
length: 9
J: TRBJ1-2
V: TRBV29-1
D: .

CDR3: CSVDREFQETQYF
DNA: TGCAGCGTTGACAGGGAATTCCAAGAGACCCAGTACTTC
size: many
length: 13
J: TRBJ2-5
V: TRBV29-1
D: .

CDR3: CATSSQQGAQPQHF
DNA: TGTGCCACCAGCAGCCAACAGGGGGCGCAGCCCCAGCATTTT
size: few
length: 14
J: TRBJ1-5
V: TRBV15
D: TRBD1

CDR3: CASRDRGDTDTQYF
DNA: TGCGCCAGCAGAGACAGGGGGGACACAGATACGCAGTATTTT
size: few
length: 14
J: TRBJ2-3
V: TRBV5-1
D: TRBD1

CDR3: CSARVVGETQYF
DNA: TGCAGTGCTAGAGTGGTGGGAGAGACCCAGTACTTC
size: .
length: 12
J: TRBJ2-5
V: TRBV20-1
D: .

CDR3: CASSQDGSGGWETQYF
DNA: TGTGCCAGCAGCCAAGACGGTAGCGGGGGTTGGGAGACCCAGTACTTC
size: .
length: 16
J: TRBJ2-5
V: TRBV3-1
D: TRBD2

CDR3: CASSFPTREHRESSYNEQFF
DNA: TGTGCCAGCAGCTTCCCGACGAGGGAGCACCGCGAGAGCTCCTACAATGAGCAGTTCTTC
size: once
length: 20
J: TRBJ2-1
V: TRBV7-2
D: .

CDR3: CASSLGPWTPTGELFF
DNA: TGTGCCAGCAGCTTGGGTCCGTGGACACCGACCGGGGAGCTGTTTTTT
size: few
length: 16
J: TRBJ2-2
V: TRBV5-5
D: .

CDR3: CASSLRVGEGANVLTF
DNA: TGTGCCAGCAGTTTACGTGTCGGGGAAGGGGCCAACGTCCTGACTTTC
size: .
length: 16
J: TRBJ2-6
V: TRBV27
D: .

CDR3: CASITQGAQPQHF
DNA: TGTGCCAGCATCACCCAGGGGGCTCAGCCCCAGCATTTT
size: .
length: 13
J: TRBJ1-5
V: TRBV11-2
D: TRBD1

CDR3: CASKKDGDTQYF
DNA: TGTGCCAGCAAAAAGGACGGAGATACGCAGTATTTT
size: few
length: 12
J: TRBJ2-3
V: TRBV6-2/TRBV6-3
D: .

CDR3: CSARRGVSSYEQYF
DNA: TGCAGTGCTAGACGCGGGGTTAGCTCCTACGAGCAGTACTTC
size: few
length: 14
J: TRBJ2-7
V: TRBV20-1
D: .

CDR3: CASSDLASGGDTYEQYF
DNA: TGTGCCAGCAGTGATCTGGCTAGCGGGGGGGACACCTACGAGCAGTACTTC
size: few
length: 17
J: TRBJ2-7
V: TRBV2
D: TRBD2

CDR3: CASKAGPNTGELFF
DNA: TGTGCCAGCAAGGCAGGGCCGAACACCGGGGAGCTGTTTTTT
size: few
length: 14
J: TRBJ2-2
V: TRBV2
D: .

CDR3: CASNEVPGQSDFGIF
DNA: TGTGCCAGCAACGAAGTACCGGGACAGAGTGATTTCGGGATCTTC
size: .
length: 15
J: TRBJ2-1
V: TRBV7-2
D: TRBD1

CDR3: CSARDIASYNEQFF
DNA: TGCAGTGCTAGAGATATAGCGTCCTACAATGAGCAGTTCTTC
size: .
length: 14
J: TRBJ2-1
V: TRBV20-1
D: .

CDR3: CASSGSLSSYNEQFF
DNA: TGTGCCAGCAGCGGTAGTTTATCCTCCTACAATGAGCAGTTCTTC
size: few
length: 15
J: TRBJ2-1
V: TRBV2
D: .

CDR3: CASSSSGVEQFF
DNA: TGTGCCAGCAGCTCCAGTGGTGTTGAGCAGTTCTTC
size: .
length: 12
J: TRBJ2-1
V: TRBV7-2
D: .

CDR3: CSAIRTTQETQYF
DNA: TGCAGTGCTATCAGGACTACCCAAGAGACCCAGTACTTC
size: .
length: 13
J: TRBJ2-5
V: TRBV20-1
D: .

CDR3: CATSGGAREQYF
DNA: TGTGCCACCAGCGGGGGGGCCCGCGAGCAGTACTTC
size: few
length: 12
J: TRBJ2-7
V: TRBV6-2/TRBV6-3
D: TRBD2

CDR3: CASSLNVGGGNQPQHF
DNA: TGCGCCAGCAGCTTGAACGTGGGAGGAGGGAATCAGCCCCAGCATTTT
size: .
length: 16
J: TRBJ1-5
V: TRBV5-1
D: .

CDR3: CASSPGQGGDYEQYF
DNA: TGTGCCAGTAGTCCAGGACAGGGGGGAGACTACGAGCAGTACTTC
size: few
length: 15
J: TRBJ2-7
V: TRBV19
D: TRBD1

CDR3: CASRDPGAGVDEQYF
DNA: TGTGCCAGCAGGGATCCCGGCGCGGGAGTAGACGAGCAGTACTTC
size: .
length: 15
J: TRBJ2-7
V: TRBV6-2/TRBV6-3
D: TRBD2

CDR3: CASRPDRGYYGYTF
DNA: TGCGCCAGCAGGCCGGACAGGGGTTACTATGGCTACACCTTC
size: .
length: 14
J: TRBJ1-2
V: TRBV5-1
D: TRBD1

CDR3: CASRPGTGELFF
DNA: TGTGCCAGCCGGCCCGGGACCGGGGAGCTGTTTTTT
size: few
length: 12
J: TRBJ2-2
V: TRBV12-3/TRBV12-4
D: .

CDR3: CASSSSGGRGPQHF
DNA: TGTGCCAGCAGCTCGTCCGGGGGCCGCGGGCCCCAGCATTTT
size: .
length: 14
J: TRBJ1-5
V: TRBV12-3/TRBV12-4
D: .

CDR3: CASSSQHPNTEAFF
DNA: TGCGCCAGCAGCTCCCAACATCCGAACACTGAAGCTTTCTTT
size: few
length: 14
J: TRBJ1-1
V: TRBV4-3
D: .

CDR3: CASSQDSSGETQYF
DNA: TGTGCCAGCAGCCAAGATAGTTCCGGAGAGACCCAGTACTTC
size: few
length: 14
J: TRBJ2-5
V: TRBV4-2
D: .

CDR3: CASSKSGTGWGNEQFF
DNA: TGTGCCAGCAGTAAATCTGGGACAGGGTGGGGAAATGAGCAGTTCTTC
size: .
length: 16
J: TRBJ2-1
V: TRBV6-1
D: TRBD1

CDR3: CASSPQQGLETQYF
DNA: TGTGCCAGCAGTCCGCAACAGGGGTTAGAGACCCAGTACTTC
size: few
length: 14
J: TRBJ2-5
V: TRBV12-3/TRBV12-4
D: TRBD1

CDR3: CSAGTYNEQFF
DNA: TGCAGTGCGGGGACCTACAATGAGCAGTTCTTC
size: few
length: 11
J: TRBJ2-1
V: TRBV29-1
D: .

CDR3: CSARAGRGPQETQYF
DNA: TGCAGTGCTAGAGCGGGGCGGGGGCCCCAAGAGACCCAGTACTTC
size: .
length: 15
J: TRBJ2-5
V: TRBV20-1
D: .